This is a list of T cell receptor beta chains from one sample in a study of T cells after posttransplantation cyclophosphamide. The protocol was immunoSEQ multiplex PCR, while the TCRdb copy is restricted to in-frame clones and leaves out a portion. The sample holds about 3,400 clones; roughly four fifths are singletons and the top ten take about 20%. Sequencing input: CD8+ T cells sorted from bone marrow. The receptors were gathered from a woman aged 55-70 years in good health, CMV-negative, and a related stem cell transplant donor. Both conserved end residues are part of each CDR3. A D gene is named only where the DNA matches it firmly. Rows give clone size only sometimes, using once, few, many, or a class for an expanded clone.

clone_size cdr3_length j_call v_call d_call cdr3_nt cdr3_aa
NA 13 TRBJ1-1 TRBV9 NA TGTGCCAGCAGCGTAGGGCAGACAGATCAAGCTTTCTTT CASSVGQTDQAFF
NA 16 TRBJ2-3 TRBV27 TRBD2 TGTGCCAGCAGTCTAGATACTAGCGGATTCACAGATACGCAGTATTTT CASSLDTSGFTDTQYF
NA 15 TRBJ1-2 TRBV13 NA TGTGCCAGCAGCTTAAGGGGTTCCGATGTTATGGGCTACACCTTC CASSLRGSDVMGYTF
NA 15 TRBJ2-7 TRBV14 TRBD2 TGTGCCAGCAGCCGGGGACTAGCCCTCTACTACGAGCAGTACTTC CASSRGLALYYEQYF
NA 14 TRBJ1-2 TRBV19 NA TGTGCCAGTAGTAGTCTTTGGCAGTTCCATGGCTACACCTTC CASSSLWQFHGYTF
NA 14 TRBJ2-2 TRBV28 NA TGTGCCAGCAGTCCCATTAGGGGCACCGGGGAGCTGTTTTTT CASSPIRGTGELFF
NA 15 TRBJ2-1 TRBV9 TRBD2 TGTGCCAGCAGCGTCTCCGGGGGGGCCCGCAATGAGCAGTTCTTC CASSVSGGARNEQFF
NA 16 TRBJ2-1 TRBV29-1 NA TGCAGCGTGCCCGCGTTAGCAACCAGGGGTTACAATGAGCAGTTCTTC CSVPALATRGYNEQFF
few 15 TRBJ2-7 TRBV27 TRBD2 TGTGCCAGCAGTTTCAGACTAGCGGCTAACTACGAGCAGTACTTC CASSFRLAANYEQYF
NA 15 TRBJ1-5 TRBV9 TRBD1 TGTGCCAGCAGCGTCACAGGGGCCCACAATCAGCCCCAGCATTTT CASSVTGAHNQPQHF
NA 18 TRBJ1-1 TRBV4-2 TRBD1 TGTGCCAGCAGCCATCCCAAGACCGGGACAGGGGGCATGGCTGAAGCTTTCTTT CASSHPKTGTGGMAEAFF
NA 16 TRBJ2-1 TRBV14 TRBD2 TGTGCCAGCAGCCAAGAAACGGGAGGCCCCTACAATGAGCAGTTCTTC CASSQETGGPYNEQFF
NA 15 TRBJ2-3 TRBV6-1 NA TGTGCCAGCAGTGAAACGGTGATAGCGACAGATACGCAGTATTTT CASSETVIATDTQYF
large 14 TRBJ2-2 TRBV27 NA TGTGCCAGCAGTTACTACTCGAACACCGGGGAGCTGTTTTTT CASSYYSNTGELFF
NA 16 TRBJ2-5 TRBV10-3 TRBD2 TGTGCCATCAGTGGGACTAGCGGGCCATTCCAAGAGACCCAGTACTTC CAISGTSGPFQETQYF
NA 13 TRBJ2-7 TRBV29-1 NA TGCAGCGTCTCACCAACAGGGTCCTACGAGCAGTACTTC CSVSPTGSYEQYF
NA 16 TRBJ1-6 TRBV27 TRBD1 TGTGCCAGCAGTTTATGGGCGGGACAGCATAATTCACCCCTCCACTTT CASSLWAGQHNSPLHF
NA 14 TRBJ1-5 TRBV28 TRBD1 TGTGCCAGCAGTGTACAGGGGGCGAGTCAGCCCCAGCATTTT CASSVQGASQPQHF
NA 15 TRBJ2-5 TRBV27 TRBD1 TGTGCCAGCAGTCTCTACTCCGGGACAGAAGAGACCCAGTACTTC CASSLYSGTEETQYF
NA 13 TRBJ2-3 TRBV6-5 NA TGTGCCAGCAGTTACATGCGGGCAGATACGCAGTATTTT CASSYMRADTQYF
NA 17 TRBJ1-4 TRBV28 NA TGTGCCAGCAGTTTCGGCGCCAGGGGCGGTCAAAATGAAAAACTGTTTTTT CASSFGARGGQNEKLFF
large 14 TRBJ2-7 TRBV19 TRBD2 TGTGCCAGTAGTGTGACTAGCGGGATAAGCGAGCAGTACTTC CASSVTSGISEQYF
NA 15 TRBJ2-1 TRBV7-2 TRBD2 TGTGCCAGCAGCTTTGGGACTAGCGGTAGCAATGAGCAGTTCTTC CASSFGTSGSNEQFF
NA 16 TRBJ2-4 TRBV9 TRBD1 TGTGCCAGCAGCGCCAAGACAGGGGGCGACAAAAACATTCAGTACTTC CASSAKTGGDKNIQYF
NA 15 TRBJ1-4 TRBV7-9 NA TGTGCCAGCAGCCAAACCGACAGTCGGTCCGAAAAACTGTTTTTT CASSQTDSRSEKLFF
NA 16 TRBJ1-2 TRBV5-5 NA TGTGCCAGCAGCTTGGGGCGGGAAAGGGTGGCCGATGGCTACACCTTC CASSLGRERVADGYTF
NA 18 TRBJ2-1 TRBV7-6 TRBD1 TGTGCCAGCAGCTCCCGGCCCTCCGGGACAGGTCCCTACAATGAGCAGTTCTTC CASSSRPSGTGPYNEQFF
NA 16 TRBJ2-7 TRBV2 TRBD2 TGTGCCAGCAGGGACGCTAGCGGGAGCCTTTACCACGAGCAGTACTTC CASRDASGSLYHEQYF
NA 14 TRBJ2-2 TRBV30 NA TGTGCCTGGAGTGGGGACACCTTCACCGGGGAGCTGTTTTTT CAWSGDTFTGELFF
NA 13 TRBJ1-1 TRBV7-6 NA TGTGCCAGCAGCCCTTCAGAGGGTGCTGAAGCTTTCTTT CASSPSEGAEAFF